Presented here are 29 T cell receptor beta chains from one specimen sequenced in a study of control samples from healthy donors and cancer patients. Data came from immunoSEQ multiplex PCR; TCRdb stores just in-frame clones and leaves some out. The sample has 98,000 or so clones; 82% are singletons. Sequenced: blood. The origin of the receptors is a man in his sixties in good health.

This clone was counted between two and nine times. The V gene is TRBV5-8, the J gene TRBJ1-1, with a possible D match to TRBD1 (5 bases). CDR3 length equals 16 residues. Germline values: CDR1 SGHTS, CDR2 YDEGEE. The V gene lost 6 bases and the J gene lost 1 base, with 19 bases spanning the gap. The CDR3 loop is CASTWAGLGPNTEAFF. CDR3 nucleotides: TGTGCCAGCACCTGGGCGGGTTTGGGACCGAACACTGAAGCTTTCTTT.

This chain uses TRBV3-1 (or the pseudogene TRBV3-2) with TRBJ1-2; D is unresolved. The germline CDR1 and CDR2 sequences are LGHDT and YNNKEL (reference sequence). There are 14 residues in the CDR3. V was cut by 0 bases and J by 8 bases, with 13 bases left in between. CDR3 loop: CASSQDRPPPGYTF. The CDR3 DNA is TGTGCCAGCAGCCAAGACCGACCACCTCCGGGCTACACCTTC.

This CDR3 reads CASKLPGLFQETQYF. The CDR3, as DNA: TGCGCCAGCAAGTTACCGGGACTATTCCAAGAGACCCAGTACTTC. V is TRBV5-1 and J is TRBJ2-5; 7 bases are shared with TRBD2. The CDR3 extends over 15 amino acids. Germline CDR1 reads SGHRS; CDR2 reads YFSETQ. The V and J ends lost 6 bases and 1 base, in that order; junction bases with no gene match: 9.

This chain connects TRBV19 to TRBJ2-7, with unresolved D. Trimming shortened V by 7 bases and J by 0 bases, and 13 bases separated the two germline ends. This CDR3 spans 14 amino acids. Germline CDR1 and CDR2: LNHDA and SQIVND (reference sequence). The CDR3 loop is CASKAGPNSYEQYF. The DNA for the CDR3 is TGTGCCAGTAAGGCAGGTCCGAACTCCTACGAGCAGTACTTC.

The table lists this clone with a few counts. The chain recombines TRBV7-8 with TRBJ2-2; D unresolved. The CDR3 runs 13 residues. The germline V gene has CDR1 SGHVS and CDR2 FQNEAQ. V was clipped by 6 bases and J by 7 bases, with 12 bases between them. The CDR3 DNA reads TGTGCCAGCAGTACGGCGATACACGGGGAGCTGTTTTTT. The encoded protein is CASSTAIHGELFF.

The chain uses TRBV12-3 or TRBV12-4 and TRBJ2-5; 9 bases align to TRBD1. CDR3 length: 13 amino acids. Trimming at V came to 6 bases and at J to 5 bases, leaving 4 bases not matched to a gene. The CDR3 region has the DNA TGTGCCAGCAGCCCCGGGACAGGGGAGACCCAGTACTTC. Amino acids: CASSPGTGETQYF.

The chain has TRBV4-2 and TRBJ2-7; TRBD2 matches 10 bases. This CDR3 comprises 15 residues. Germline CDR1 reads LGHNA; CDR2 reads YNFKEQ. Trimming cost V 4 bases and J 2 bases; bases outside gene matches: 5. This CDR3 reads CASSLFLAGAYEQYF. As DNA, the CDR3 is TGTGCCAGCAGCCTGTTCCTAGCGGGAGCCTACGAGCAGTACTTC.

The rearrangement uses TRBV6-6 and TRBJ2-7; 8 nucleotides agree with TRBD2. The CDR3 length is 17 residues. J lost 2 bases, V lost 5 bases, and 14 bases had no gene match. Germline V gives CDR1 MNHNY, CDR2 SVGAGI (reference sequence). CDR3 coding DNA: TGTGCCAGCAGTCCCGGGGGGGGCAGCGGCCGGGCCTACGAGCAGTACTTC. It is translated as CASSPGGGSGRAYEQYF.

This clone was detected only once. The chain employs TRBV4-1 and TRBJ1-3; no firm D call. CDR1 and CDR2 from the germline V gene are MGHRA and YSYEKL. This CDR3 spans 14 amino acids. V shed 4 bases and J shed 3 bases, with 10 bases lying between them. In DNA, the CDR3 is TGCGCCAGCAGCCCCTCGGGCCTTGGAAACACCATATATTTT. Protein product: CASSPSGLGNTIYF.

The chain combines TRBV4-1 with TRBJ1-2; unclear D gene. The CDR3 consists of 15 residues. Germline V gene sequence: CDR1 MGHRA, CDR2 YSYEKL. The ends were cut back, 1 base at V and 1 base at J, with 10 bases in the middle. CDR3 sequence: CASSQARADNYGYTF. In DNA form, the CDR3 reads TGCGCCAGCAGCCAAGCCCGGGCCGATAACTATGGCTACACCTTC.

CDR3 protein: CASSLNPRSTDTQYF. CDR3 nucleotide sequence: TGTGCCAGCAGTCTAAATCCCAGAAGCACAGATACGCAGTATTTT. The V call is TRBV28, the J call TRBJ2-3; D is unresolved. The CDR3 sequence is 15 residues long. Per germline, CDR1 MDHEN and CDR2 SYDVKM. V shed 5 bases and J shed 0 bases, with 12 bases lying between them. The variable domain in full, completed from reference TRBV28 and TRBJ2-3, reads DVKVTQSSRYLVKRTGEKVFLECVQDMDHENMFWYRQDPGLGLRLIYFSYDVKMKEKGDIPEGYSVSREKKERFSLILESASTNQTSMYLCASSLNPRSTDTQYFGPGTRLTVL.

The V gene is TRBV24-1, the J gene TRBJ2-7; perhaps TRBD1 as D (5 bases). The length of the CDR3 is 14 residues. CDR1 is KGHDR and CDR2 is SFDVKD in the germline V gene. The ends were cut back, 3 bases at V and 5 bases at J, with 13 bases in the middle. As DNA, the CDR3 is TGTGCCACCAGTGATGCAGGGCCTGGCAACGAGCAGTACTTC. It specifies CATSDAGPGNEQYF.

The chain is built from TRBV28 and TRBJ2-7; 8 nucleotides line up with TRBD2. With 7 bases clipped from V and 5 bases from J, the junction kept 4 bases outside the gene matches. The CDR3 has 12 residues. In germline, CDR1 is MDHEN, CDR2 SYDVKM. CDR3 coding DNA: TGTGCCAGCACCTTCGGGAGGGACGAGCAGTACTTC. Its translation is CASTFGRDEQYF.

This clone was counted once. The chain couples TRBV15 to TRBJ1-2; D not certain. This CDR3 contains 14 residues. Trimming removed 0 bases at V and 4 bases at J, with 9 bases between. Germline CDR1 and CDR2: LNHNV and YYDKDF (reference sequence). The CDR3 is CATSREASLYGYTF. The CDR3 DNA sequence: TGTGCCACCAGCAGAGAAGCCAGCCTCTATGGCTACACCTTC. Based on the CDR3 plus reference TRBV15 and TRBJ1-2, the full variable domain is DAMVIQNPRYQVTQFGKPVTLSCSQTLNHNVMYWYQQKSSQAPKLLFHYYDKDFNNEADTPDNFQSRRPNTSFCFLDIRSPGLGDTAMYLCATSREASLYGYTFGSGTRLTVV.

The chain combines TRBV7-8 with TRBJ2-1; D is possibly TRBD1 or TRBD2 (5 bases each). V was clipped by 3 bases and J by 5 bases, with 11 bases between them. This CDR3 is built from 14 residues. Germline CDR1 reads SGHVS; CDR2 reads FQNEAQ. CDR3 DNA sequence: TGTGCCAGCAGCTTCGGGGACGCGAACAATGAGCAGTTCTTC. Translated, it gives CASSFGDANNEQFF. Supplemented by reference TRBV7-8 and TRBJ2-1, the full variable domain reads GAGVSQSPRYKVAKRGQDVALRCDPISGHVSLFWYQQALGQGPEFLTYFQNEAQLDKSGLPSDRFFAERPEGSVSTLKIQRTQQEDSAVYLCASSFGDANNEQFFGPGTRLTVL.

The chain recombines TRBV6-1 with TRBJ2-5; 9 positions agree with TRBD2. This CDR3 has 15 amino acids. In germline, CDR1 is MNHNS, CDR2 SASEGT. V gave up 3 bases and J gave up 5 bases; unmatched junction bases: 7. CDR3 in amino acids: CASSDRPSGTETQYF. CDR3 in DNA: TGTGCCAGCAGTGATCGTCCTAGCGGGACCGAGACCCAGTACTTC.

The rearrangement uses TRBV29-1 and TRBJ2-2; D unresolved. Germline V lookup: CDR1 SQVTM, CDR2 ANQGSEA. The CDR3 has 14 amino acids. V lost 1 base to trimming and J lost 9 bases, with 15 bases between them. The CDR3 sequence: CSVEGPGVSRELFF. The CDR3 DNA is TGCAGCGTTGAAGGGCCTGGGGTTTCCCGGGAGCTGTTTTTT.

The chain links TRBV7-9 to TRBJ1-1; the match to TRBD1 covers 7 bases. J was trimmed by 5 bases and V by 5 bases; bases with no gene match: 8. Germline V CDR1 and CDR2: SEHNR, FQNEAQ (reference sequence). The CDR3 is 14 residues long. The CDR3 reads CASSPDRVQTEAFF. In nucleotides, the CDR3 is TGTGCCAGCAGCCCAGACAGGGTACAAACTGAAGCTTTCTTT.

The chain uses TRBV29-1 and TRBJ2-5, with 12 bases lining up with TRBD2. The CDR3 is 17 residues long. The V gene end was trimmed by 2 bases and the J gene end by 4 bases; junction bases not matched to a gene: 11. Germline loops: CDR1 SQVTM, CDR2 ANQGSEA. CDR3 nucleotide sequence: TGCAGCGTTGAACGTCTAGCGGGGGGGCTTCGTGGAGAGACCCAGTACTTC. It specifies CSVERLAGGLRGETQYF.

The CDR3 coding sequence is TGCGCCAGCGCCTCCGATGGGGGGGAATTAGAGACCCAGTACTTC. It specifies CASASDGGELETQYF. The rearrangement joins TRBV5-1 to TRBJ2-5, with 7 bases lining up with TRBD2. Germline V gene sequence: CDR1 SGHRS, CDR2 YFSETQ. This CDR3 region has 15 residues. After removal of 7 bases from V and 4 bases from J, the junction contained 13 bases not matched to a gene.

V gene TRBV5-1 combines with J gene TRBJ2-7, with 12 bases identical to TRBD2. CDR3 length: 19 residues. With V trimmed by 4 bases and J by 6 bases, 20 bases remained unmatched. Germline loops: CDR1 SGHRS, CDR2 YFSETQ. The CDR3 is CASSPSVLAGGPGPSEQYF. The CDR3 bases are TGCGCCAGCAGCCCTAGCGTCCTAGCGGGAGGGCCCGGGCCTTCCGAGCAGTACTTC.

The V call is TRBV3-1 (or the pseudogene TRBV3-2), the J call TRBJ2-6; D tentatively fits TRBD1 or TRBD2 (5 bases each). The V end lost 2 bases, the J end lost 4 bases, and 12 bases lay between the germline ends. This CDR3 region has 16 residues. From germline, CDR1 is LGHDT and CDR2 YNNKEL (reference sequence). CDR3 protein: CASSQNGARGANVLTF. The DNA for the CDR3 is TGTGCCAGCAGCCAAAACGGGGCGCGGGGGGCCAACGTCCTGACTTTC.

This chain links TRBV24-1 with TRBJ2-6; no definite D call. CDR1 is KGHDR, CDR2 SFDVKD, per germline. Trimming took 3 bases from V and 0 from J, leaving 17 bases between them. CDR3 length equals 19 residues. CDR3 sequence: CATSDPLNSPFSGANVLTF. The CDR3 nucleotides read TGTGCCACCAGTGATCCTCTGAACAGTCCATTCTCTGGGGCCAACGTCCTGACTTTC.

The J gene is TRBJ1-5, the V gene TRBV30, with D perhaps matching TRBD1 (5 bases). The germline V and J ends were trimmed by 5 bases and 6 bases, with 14 bases remaining between them. Germline CDR1 and CDR2: GTSNPN and SVGIG (reference sequence). The CDR3 loop spans 13 amino acids. The CDR3 loop is CAWADRTGQPQHF. CDR3 DNA: TGTGCCTGGGCCGACAGAACCGGTCAGCCCCAGCATTTT.

The CDR3 coding sequence is TGTGCCAGCAGCTACGGACTAGCGGGAGGGGCTAGCACAGATACGCAGTATTTT. It encodes CASSYGLAGGASTDTQYF. This chain joins TRBV4-2 and TRBJ2-3, with 15 bases that match TRBD2. Germline V lookup: CDR1 LGHNA, CDR2 YNFKEQ. The V gene end was trimmed by 5 bases and the J gene end by 0 bases; junction bases not matched to a gene: 6. There are 18 residues in the CDR3.

The CDR3 coding sequence is TGTGCCAGCAGTTTGCGACAGGGGAGGAATGAAAAACTGTTTTTT. Residues: CASSLRQGRNEKLFF. The V and J genes are TRBV28 and TRBJ1-4; 8 bases are shared with TRBD1. Germline CDR1 reads MDHEN; CDR2 reads SYDVKM. CDR3 length: 15 amino acids. V dropped 3 bases and J dropped 5; count of bases not matched to a gene: 5.

This chain joins TRBV9 and TRBJ2-1; D might be TRBD2 (6 bases). Germline loops: CDR1 SGDLS, CDR2 YYNGEE. The CDR3 sequence is 15 residues long. Trimming shortened V by 4 bases and J by 4 bases, and 15 bases separated the two germline ends. The CDR3 sequence: CASSPGVSGYNEQFF. The CDR3, as DNA: TGTGCCAGCAGCCCCGGAGTTAGCGGATACAATGAGCAGTTCTTC.

The J gene is TRBJ2-3, the V gene TRBV11-2, with TRBD2 matching 14 bases. The length of the CDR3 is 15 residues. The germline CDR1 and CDR2 sequences are SGHAT and FQNNGV. V shed 5 bases, J shed 6 bases, and the junction held 4 bases outside the gene matches. The CDR3 DNA follows: TGTGCCAGCAGCCTCCGACTAGCGGGAGGGGATACGCAGTATTTT. Residues: CASSLRLAGGDTQYF.

CDR3 sequence reads: CASSNGTPQGNSPLHF. In DNA, the CDR3 is TGTGCCAGCAGCAACGGGACTCCCCAAGGGAATTCACCCCTCCACTTT. V usage is TRBV5-6 and J usage is TRBJ1-6; perhaps TRBD1 as D (5 bases). Between the trimmed V and J ends, which lost 4 bases and 7 bases, there was a span of 18 bases. There are 16 residues in the CDR3. Germline V CDR1 and CDR2: SGHDT, YYEEEE.